This T cell receptor (beta chain) was sequenced during a study of CD8 T cells in ankylosing spondylitis. Making use of molecular barcodes, quantitative 5'-RACE generated TCR beta libraries. TCRdb reprocessed the 5' RACE reads via MiXCR and lists one record per CDR3 protein. The repertoire consists of roughly 220,000 distinct CDR3 sequences, with 10% occurring once and the leading ten covering 21%. The study's findings and limits: Reported data indicate significant enrichment of disease-linked clones within matched ankylosing spondylitis synovial fluid. Some motif variants were previously reported in reactive arthritis synovial fluid and blood.

This clonotype was observed at least ten times. Its target is unknown. The CDR3 is 16 amino acids. The trim removed 6 bases at V and 4 bases at J, leaving 12 bases unmatched. Germline V gene data show CDR1 as MGHDK and CDR2 as SYGVNS. The sequenced sample was blood, either unsorted or a sorted T cell fraction (not recorded which). The chain combines TRBV25-1 with TRBJ2-5, with 9 nucleotides matching TRBD1. The TCR originated in a male donor with ankylosing spondylitis or in good health (not recorded which). The CDR3 nucleotides are TGTGCCAGCAGACCTTCCCCGGGACAGGGTTCAGAGACCCAGTACTTC. Its protein is CASRPSPGQGSETQYF.